The rows below give T cell receptor beta chains drawn from one sample of a study of OX40 agonist ivuxolimab in advanced cancers. Repertoires were generated with immunoSEQ multiplex PCR, while TCRdb's copy carries only in-frame clones and drops some. The sample has nearly 80,000 clones; less than 85% are singletons. The material sequenced was CD4+ or CD8+ T cells sorted from blood, taken in a trial of the OX40 agonist ivuxolimab. These TCRs come from an adult with an advanced solid tumor such as melanoma, head and neck, liver or kidney cancer. Each CDR3 is given with its conserved first and last residue. The order of the fields is V gene, D gene, J gene, clone size, CDR3 protein, CDR3 DNA. The D gene is left open where the match is weak. Only part of the rows carry a size: once, few, many, or a class if the clone is expanded.

>TRBV6-1|TRBD1|TRBJ1-1|.
CASSGTANTEAFF
TGTGCCAGCTCCGGGACAGCGAACACTGAAGCTTTCTTT
>TRBV5-8|.|TRBJ1-1|.
CASSSLQVMNTEAFF
TGTGCCAGCAGCTCGTTACAGGTCATGAACACTGAAGCTTTCTTT
>TRBV7-6|TRBD2|TRBJ2-6|once
CASSETGRTSGRSGANVLTF
TGTGCCAGCAGCGAGACAGGGCGGACTAGCGGGAGATCTGGGGCCAACGTCCTGACTTTC
>TRBV7-6|TRBD1|TRBJ1-3|.
CASSLGPGQGNTIYF
TGTGCCAGCAGCTTAGGTCCGGGACAGGGAAACACCATATATTTT
>TRBV11-3|TRBD1|TRBJ2-3|.
CASSGRGLDTQYF
TGTGCCAGCAGCGGCAGGGGGTTAGATACGCAGTATTTT
>TRBV7-7|.|TRBJ2-1|.
CASSLRAGGSEQFF
TGTGCCAGCAGCTTAAGGGCAGGGGGGAGTGAGCAGTTCTTC
>TRBV4-1|TRBD1|TRBJ1-2|.
CASSFTGQGVGGYTF
TGCGCCAGCAGCTTCACGGGACAGGGAGTTGGAGGCTACACCTTC
>TRBV7-2|.|TRBJ1-1|.
CASSLTGVTEAFF
TGTGCCAGCAGCCTGACAGGCGTGACTGAAGCTTTCTTT
>TRBV5-1|.|TRBJ1-2|.
CASSQAGFGYTF
TGCGCCAGCAGCCAGGCGGGGTTTGGCTACACCTTC
>TRBV2|TRBD2|TRBJ2-3|.
CASRGLAADTQYF
TGTGCCAGCAGGGGACTAGCAGCAGATACGCAGTATTTT
>TRBV27|TRBD1|TRBJ1-2|.
CASSPGQGFKNYGYTF
TGTGCCAGCAGTCCAGGACAGGGGTTCAAAAACTATGGCTACACCTTC
>TRBV7-2|.|TRBJ1-2|.
CASSLGTAYYGYTF
TGTGCCAGCAGCTTAGGGACAGCCTACTATGGCTACACCTTC
>TRBV30|.|TRBJ1-3|once
CAWRGPAMNTIYF
TGTGCCTGGAGAGGACCGGCCATGAACACCATATATTTT
>TRBV7-9|.|TRBJ2-3|few
CASSLYAGATDTQYF
TGTGCCAGCAGCTTATACGCGGGGGCCACAGATACGCAGTATTTT
>TRBV6-1|.|TRBJ1-2|.
CASRPSGTTTDGYTF
TGTGCCAGCAGGCCCTCCGGGACAACCACAGATGGCTACACCTTC
>TRBV4-3|TRBD1|TRBJ1-2|.
CASSQDGLQGGIRNGYTF
TGCGCCAGCAGCCAAGATGGATTACAGGGGGGAATTCGGAATGGCTACACCTTC
>TRBV27|TRBD1|TRBJ1-6|.
CASSLVGQGLSPLHF
TGTGCCAGCAGTTTAGTGGGACAGGGGCTATCACCCCTCCACTTT
>TRBV12-5|TRBD2|TRBJ2-1|.
CASGSGAGGPYNEQFF
TGTGCTAGTGGTTCGGGCGCGGGGGGGCCCTACAATGAGCAGTTCTTC
>TRBV29-1|.|TRBJ1-1|.
CSVLSQGSKAFF
TGCAGCGTTTTATCACAGGGATCGAAAGCTTTCTTT
>TRBV6-1|.|TRBJ1-1|.
CASSWKTEAFF
TGTGCCAGCAGTTGGAAGACTGAAGCTTTCTTT
>TRBV5-1|.|TRBJ2-7|.
CASSNGQMGPYEQYF
TGCGCCAGCAGCAACGGACAGATGGGTCCCTACGAGCAGTACTTC
>TRBV7-9|TRBD1|TRBJ2-5|.
CASSLDRGQETQYF
TGTGCCAGCAGCTTAGACAGGGGGCAAGAGACCCAGTACTTC
>TRBV28|TRBD1|TRBJ1-2|.
CASSFNRGQDYGYTF
TGTGCCAGCAGTTTTAACAGGGGGCAGGACTATGGCTACACCTTC
>TRBV11-2|.|TRBJ1-1|many
CASSLKRNTEAFF
TGTGCCAGCAGCTTAAAGAGAAACACTGAAGCTTTCTTT
>TRBV5-8|TRBD2|TRBJ2-3|once
CASSSIRTSGTDTQYF
TGTGCCAGCAGCTCGATTAGGACTAGCGGCACAGATACGCAGTATTTT
>TRBV9|.|TRBJ2-1|.
CASSAHGGYNEQFF
TGTGCCAGCAGCGCCCACGGAGGATACAATGAGCAGTTCTTC
>TRBV14|.|TRBJ1-1|.
CASSPPGMNTEAFF
TGTGCCAGCAGCCCGCCAGGGATGAACACTGAAGCTTTCTTT
>TRBV6-5|.|TRBJ1-5|.
CASSADRTQPQHF
TGTGCCAGCAGCGCCGACAGAACTCAGCCCCAGCATTTT
>TRBV7-2|.|TRBJ1-2|.
CASRSDRNYGYTF
TGTGCCAGCAGGTCCGACAGAAACTATGGCTACACCTTC
>TRBV6-5|.|TRBJ1-3|.
CASSQVYSSGNTIYF
TGTGCCAGCAGCCAGGTATATTCCTCTGGAAACACCATATATTTT
>TRBV28|.|TRBJ2-1|.
CAAHKLGGQFF
TGTGCCGCACACAAATTAGGAGGGCAGTTCTTC
>TRBV19|.|TRBJ1-5|few
CASTIEGRGGQPQHF
TGTGCCAGTACCATAGAGGGGAGGGGAGGTCAGCCCCAGCATTTT
>TRBV28|.|TRBJ1-2|.
CASRRQALLYGYTF
TGTGCCAGCAGGCGACAGGCCCTCCTCTATGGCTACACCTTC
>TRBV6-1|.|TRBJ2-5|.
CATLGMGAAGTQYF
TGTGCCACCCTGGGGATGGGGGCCGCGGGGACCCAGTACTTC
>TRBV15|TRBD1|TRBJ2-5|.
CATRGGQPQETQYF
TGTGCCACCAGAGGGGGACAGCCTCAAGAGACCCAGTACTTC
>TRBV5-5|.|TRBJ1-4|.
CASSLMGRGVNEKLFF
TGTGCCAGCAGCTTGATGGGGAGGGGAGTTAATGAAAAACTGTTTTTT
>TRBV20-1|.|TRBJ2-1|once
CSALDEEQFF
TGCAGTGCCCTGGACGAAGAGCAGTTCTTC
>TRBV7-3|.|TRBJ2-7|.
CASSLSEGEQYF
TGTGCCAGCAGCCTTTCGGAGGGGGAGCAGTACTTC
>TRBV5-1|.|TRBJ1-1|.
CASSFTTGAGRGAFF
TGCGCCAGCAGCTTTACGACAGGAGCGGGTCGAGGGGCTTTCTTT
>TRBV19|TRBD1|TRBJ1-2|few
CASSLKPDRVPTF
TGTGCCAGTAGTCTAAAGCCGGACAGGGTTCCCACCTTC
>TRBV27|TRBD1|TRBJ2-7|.
CASSLYQGAGYEQYF
TGTGCCAGCAGTTTGTACCAGGGGGCGGGATACGAGCAGTACTTC
>TRBV5-4|TRBD2|TRBJ2-3|.
CASSGGLAVTDTQYF
TGTGCCAGCAGCGGTGGACTAGCGGTCACAGATACGCAGTATTTT
>TRBV28|.|TRBJ1-5|many
CASKEERGNQPQHF
TGTGCCAGCAAAGAGGAACGAGGCAATCAGCCCCAGCATTTT
>TRBV28|TRBD1|TRBJ1-5|.
CASSLDTRDRKNQPQHF
TGTGCCAGCAGTTTAGACACCCGGGACAGGAAAAATCAGCCCCAGCATTTT
>TRBV7-8|.|TRBJ1-1|.
CASSPTRGTEAFF
TGTGCCAGCAGCCCCACCCGGGGGACTGAAGCTTTCTTT
>TRBV9|.|TRBJ1-1|.
CASSLNYRVTEAFF
TGTGCCAGCAGCCTAAACTACAGGGTCACTGAAGCTTTCTTT
>TRBV6-6|.|TRBJ1-1|.
CASSYSGAETEAFF
TGTGCCAGCAGTTACTCTGGGGCGGAAACTGAAGCTTTCTTT
>TRBV4-3|.|TRBJ2-2|.
CASSPLVGVTGELFF
TGCGCCAGCAGCCCCCTAGTGGGGGTGACCGGGGAGCTGTTTTTT
>TRBV5-6|.|TRBJ1-2|few
CASSLAGTLGYTF
TGTGCCAGCAGCTTGGCTGGGACTCTTGGCTACACCTTC
>TRBV2|TRBD1|TRBJ2-1|.
CASSAGTGGRNEQFF
TGTGCCAGCAGTGCCGGGACAGGGGGCAGAAATGAGCAGTTCTTC
>TRBV7-2|.|TRBJ1-2|.
CATPAPGMAYGYTF
TGTGCCACTCCGGCCCCAGGGATGGCCTATGGCTACACCTTC
>TRBV5-1|.|TRBJ1-2|.
CASSLVGRRHYGYTF
TGCGCCAGCAGCTTGGTTGGCAGAAGACACTATGGCTACACCTTC
>TRBV2|.|TRBJ2-5|.
CASSVGGAGGETQYF
TGTGCCAGCAGTGTGGGGGGGGCAGGAGGAGAGACCCAGTACTTC